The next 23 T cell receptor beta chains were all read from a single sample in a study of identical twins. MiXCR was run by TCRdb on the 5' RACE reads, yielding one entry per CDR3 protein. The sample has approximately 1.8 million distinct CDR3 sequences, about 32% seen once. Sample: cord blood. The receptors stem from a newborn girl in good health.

The CDR3 DNA reads TGTGCCAGCAGCTTACTTCCCGGACTAGCGGGAGGATTCGAGCAGTACTTC. It specifies CASSLLPGLAGGFEQYF. The chain links TRBV7-2 to TRBJ2-4; TRBD2 matches 14 bases. With the DNA end fitting TRBJ2-7 better, the J assignment may be wrong. Per germline, CDR1 SGHTA and CDR2 FQGNSA. This CDR3 is built from 17 residues.

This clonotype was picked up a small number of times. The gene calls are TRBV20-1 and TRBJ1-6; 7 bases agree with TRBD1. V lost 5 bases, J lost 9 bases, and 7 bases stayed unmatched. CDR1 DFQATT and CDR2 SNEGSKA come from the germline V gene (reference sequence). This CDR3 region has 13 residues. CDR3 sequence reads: CSAYPDRFSPLHF. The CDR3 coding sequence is TGCAGTGCTTACCCGGACAGGTTTTCACCCCTCCACTTT.

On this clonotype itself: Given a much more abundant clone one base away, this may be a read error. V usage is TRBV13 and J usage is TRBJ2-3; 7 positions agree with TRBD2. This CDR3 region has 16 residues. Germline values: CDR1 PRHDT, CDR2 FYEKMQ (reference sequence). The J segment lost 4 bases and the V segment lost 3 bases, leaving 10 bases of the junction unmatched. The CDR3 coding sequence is TGTGCCAGCAGCTTGGAGGGACTAACGGGAGCAGATACGCAGTATTTT. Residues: CASSLEGLTGADTQYF.

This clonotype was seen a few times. The CDR3: CASSTRQGGASGYTF. The CDR3, as DNA: TGTGCCAGCAGTACGAGACAGGGAGGTGCGAGCGGCTACACCTTC. This rearrangement joins TRBV27 to TRBJ1-2; 7 nucleotides align to TRBD1. This CDR3 has 15 residues. Looked up from germline, CDR1 is MNHEY and CDR2 is SMNVEV (reference sequence). V gave up 5 bases and J gave up 8 bases; unmatched junction bases: 14.

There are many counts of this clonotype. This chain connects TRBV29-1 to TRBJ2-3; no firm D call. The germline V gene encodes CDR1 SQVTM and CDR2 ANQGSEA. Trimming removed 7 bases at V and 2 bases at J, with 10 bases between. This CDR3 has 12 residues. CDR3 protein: CSAWTTTDTQYF. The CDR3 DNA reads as TGCAGCGCTTGGACCACCACAGATACGCAGTATTTT.

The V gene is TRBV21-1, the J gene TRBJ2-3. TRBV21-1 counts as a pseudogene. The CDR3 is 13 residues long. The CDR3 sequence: CASSLDCTDTQYF. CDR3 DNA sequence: TGTGCCAGCAGTCTAGATTGCACAGATACGCAGTATTTT.

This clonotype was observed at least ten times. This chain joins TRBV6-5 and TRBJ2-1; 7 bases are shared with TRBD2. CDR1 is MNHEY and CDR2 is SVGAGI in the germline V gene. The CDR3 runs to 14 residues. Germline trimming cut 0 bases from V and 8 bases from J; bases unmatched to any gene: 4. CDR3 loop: CASSYSTSLDEQFF. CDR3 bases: TGTGCCAGCAGTTACTCGACTAGCTTGGATGAGCAGTTCTTC.

The DNA for the CDR3 is TGCAGCGTTCGACTTAACTATGGCTACACCTTC. It encodes CSVRLNYGYTF. The chain links TRBV29-1 to TRBJ1-2; no reliable D call. Germline CDR1 reads SQVTM; CDR2 reads ANQGSEA. Trimming removed 5 bases at V and 1 base at J, with 5 bases between. This CDR3 contains 11 residues.

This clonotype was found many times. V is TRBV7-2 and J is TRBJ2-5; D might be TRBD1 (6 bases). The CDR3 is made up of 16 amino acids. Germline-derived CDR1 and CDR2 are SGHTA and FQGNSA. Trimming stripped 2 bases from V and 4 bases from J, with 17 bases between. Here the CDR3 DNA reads TGTGCCAGCAGCTTAATGGTCAATCTAGGGGGAGAGACCCAGTACTTC. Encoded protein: CASSLMVNLGGETQYF.

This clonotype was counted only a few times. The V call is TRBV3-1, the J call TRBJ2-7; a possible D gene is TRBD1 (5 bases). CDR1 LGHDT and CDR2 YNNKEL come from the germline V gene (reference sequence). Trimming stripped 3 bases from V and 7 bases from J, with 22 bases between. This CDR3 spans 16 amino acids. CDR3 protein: CASSHSRVLTHVEQYF. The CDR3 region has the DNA TGTGCCAGCAGCCACTCCAGGGTCCTCACCCACGTGGAGCAGTACTTC.

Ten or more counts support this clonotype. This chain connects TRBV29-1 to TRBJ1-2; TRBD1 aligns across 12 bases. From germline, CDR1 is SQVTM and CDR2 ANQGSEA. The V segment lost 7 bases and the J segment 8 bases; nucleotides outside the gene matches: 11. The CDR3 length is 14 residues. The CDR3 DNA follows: TGCAGCGCCGGGGACAGGGGGCGATCGGAAGGCTACACCTTC. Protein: CSAGDRGRSEGYTF.

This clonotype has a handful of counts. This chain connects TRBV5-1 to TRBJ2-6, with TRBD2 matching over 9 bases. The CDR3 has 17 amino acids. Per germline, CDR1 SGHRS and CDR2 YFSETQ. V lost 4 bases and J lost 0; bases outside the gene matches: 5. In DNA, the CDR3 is TGCGCCAGCAGCGTCTTAGCGGGGGTCTCTGGGGCCAACGTCCTGACTTTC. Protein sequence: CASSVLAGVSGANVLTF.

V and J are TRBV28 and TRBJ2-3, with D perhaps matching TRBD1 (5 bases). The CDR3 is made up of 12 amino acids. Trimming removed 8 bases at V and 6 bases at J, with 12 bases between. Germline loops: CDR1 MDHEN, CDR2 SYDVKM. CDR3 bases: TGTGCCAGCTTCATGGGGCTGGATACGCAGTATTTT. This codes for CASFMGLDTQYF.

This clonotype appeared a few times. The DNA for the CDR3 is TGCGCCAGCAGCTCGGCAGGTGTCTTAGAGACCCAGTACTTC. Translating it yields CASSSAGVLETQYF. V gene TRBV5-1 combines with J gene TRBJ2-5, with D uncertain. V gave up 3 bases and J gave up 4 bases, with 13 bases separating them. The CDR3 sequence is 14 residues long. CDR1 SGHRS and CDR2 YFSETQ come from the germline V gene.

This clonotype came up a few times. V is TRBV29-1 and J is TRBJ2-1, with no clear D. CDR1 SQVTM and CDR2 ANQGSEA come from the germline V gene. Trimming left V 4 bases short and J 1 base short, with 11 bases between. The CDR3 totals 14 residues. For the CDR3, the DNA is TGCAGCGTTGCGATGAGACAATCCTACAATGAGCAGTTCTTC. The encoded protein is CSVAMRQSYNEQFF.

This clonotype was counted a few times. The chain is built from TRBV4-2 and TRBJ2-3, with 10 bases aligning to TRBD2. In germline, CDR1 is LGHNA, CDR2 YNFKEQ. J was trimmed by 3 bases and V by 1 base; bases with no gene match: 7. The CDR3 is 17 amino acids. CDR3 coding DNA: TGTGCCAGCAGCCAAGGGCTAGCGGGGGTAAAAACAGATACGCAGTATTTT. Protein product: CASSQGLAGVKTDTQYF.

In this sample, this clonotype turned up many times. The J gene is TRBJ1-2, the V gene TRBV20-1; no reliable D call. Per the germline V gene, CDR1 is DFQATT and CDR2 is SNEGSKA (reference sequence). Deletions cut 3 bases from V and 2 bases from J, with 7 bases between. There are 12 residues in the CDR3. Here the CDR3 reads CSASDLNYGYTF. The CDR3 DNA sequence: TGCAGTGCTAGTGACTTAAACTATGGCTACACCTTC.

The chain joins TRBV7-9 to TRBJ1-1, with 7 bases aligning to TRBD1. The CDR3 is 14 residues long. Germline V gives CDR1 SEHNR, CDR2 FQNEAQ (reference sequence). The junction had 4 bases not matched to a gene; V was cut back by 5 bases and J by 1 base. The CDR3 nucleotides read TGTGCCAGCAGCGAAACAGGGGAGAACACTGAAGCTTTCTTT. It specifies CASSETGENTEAFF.

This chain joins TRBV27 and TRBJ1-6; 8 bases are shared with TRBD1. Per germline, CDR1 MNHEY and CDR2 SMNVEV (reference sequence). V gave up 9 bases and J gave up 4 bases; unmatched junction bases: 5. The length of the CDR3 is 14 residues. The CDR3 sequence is CASSGGGYNSPLHF. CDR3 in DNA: TGTGCCAGTTCAGGGGGCGGATATAATTCACCCCTCCACTTT.

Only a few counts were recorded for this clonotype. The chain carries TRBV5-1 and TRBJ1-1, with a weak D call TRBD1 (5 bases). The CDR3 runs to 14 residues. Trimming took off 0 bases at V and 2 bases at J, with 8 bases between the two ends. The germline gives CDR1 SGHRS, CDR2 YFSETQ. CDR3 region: CASSLAGDNTEAFF. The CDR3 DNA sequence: TGCGCCAGCAGCTTGGCGGGGGACAACACTGAAGCTTTCTTT.

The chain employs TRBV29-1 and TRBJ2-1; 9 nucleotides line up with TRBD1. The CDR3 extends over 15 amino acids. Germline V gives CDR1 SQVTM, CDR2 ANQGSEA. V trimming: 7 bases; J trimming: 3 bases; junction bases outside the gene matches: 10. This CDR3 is CSALPRQGGYNEQFF. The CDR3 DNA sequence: TGCAGCGCCCTCCCCCGACAGGGGGGCTACAATGAGCAGTTCTTC.

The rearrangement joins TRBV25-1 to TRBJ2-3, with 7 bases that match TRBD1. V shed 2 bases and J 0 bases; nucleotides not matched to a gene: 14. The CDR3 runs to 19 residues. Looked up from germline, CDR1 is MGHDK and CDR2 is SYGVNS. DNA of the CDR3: TGTGCCAGCAGTGAAAAATACCCTGGGGACAGTGCTAGCACAGATACGCAGTATTTT. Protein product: CASSEKYPGDSASTDTQYF.

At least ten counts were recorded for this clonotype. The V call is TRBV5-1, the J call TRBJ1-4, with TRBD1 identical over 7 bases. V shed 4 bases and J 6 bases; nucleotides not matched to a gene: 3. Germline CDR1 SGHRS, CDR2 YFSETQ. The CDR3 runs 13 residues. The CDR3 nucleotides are TGCGCCAGCAGCATCGGGACAGATGAAAAACTGTTTTTT. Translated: CASSIGTDEKLFF.